This entry lists 8 T cell receptor beta chains sequenced from one sample in a study of T cell responses to AZD1222 COVID-19 vaccine. Clones were read by immunoSEQ multiplex PCR, and TCRdb kept only the in-frame ones, dropping some. The sample consists of around 150,000 clones, roughly nine tenths of them appearing once. The sequencing used peripheral blood, collected 28 days after the second dose of the MenACWY control vaccine. The receptors come from an adult who received the MenACWY meningococcal vaccine as a control.

The chain carries TRBV9 and TRBJ2-7, with 8 bases that match TRBD1. The CDR3 has 14 residues. The germline CDR1 and CDR2 sequences are SGDLS and YYNGEE. V shed 4 bases, J shed 5 bases, and the junction held 8 bases outside the gene matches. The CDR3 nucleotides are TGTGCCAGCAGCCCAGGACAGGGAGTCCACGAGCAGTACTTC. Encoded protein: CASSPGQGVHEQYF.

The CDR3 DNA reads TGTGCCACCAGTGATATCGGGGGGCCGGTACTAGTGGAAGAATCTGGAAACACCATATATTTT. Translated, it gives CATSDIGGPVLVEESGNTIYF. V is TRBV24-1 and J is TRBJ1-3, with a weak D call TRBD1 (6 bases). Germline-derived CDR1 and CDR2 are KGHDR and SFDVKD. Deletions cut 3 bases from V and 1 base from J, with 27 bases between. This CDR3 comprises 21 residues.

The chain recombines TRBV19 with TRBJ1-5; 9 nucleotides align to TRBD1. J gave up 4 bases and V 7 bases, and 8 bases lay outside the gene matches. Germline V CDR1 and CDR2: LNHDA, SQIVND (reference sequence). The CDR3 is 15 residues long. As DNA, the CDR3 is TGTGCCAGTACTACACCCGGGACAGGGAATCAGCCCCAGCATTTT. As protein: CASTTPGTGNQPQHF.

The genes are TRBV5-1 and TRBJ1-2; 8 positions agree with TRBD1. V trimming: 0 bases; J trimming: 8 bases; junction bases outside the gene matches: 9. The CDR3 has 15 residues. Germline lookup yields CDR1 SGHRS and CDR2 YFSETQ. The CDR3 here is CASSLATGQGSGYTF. The CDR3 nucleotides read TGCGCCAGCAGCTTGGCTACAGGACAGGGTAGCGGCTACACCTTC.

J is TRBJ2-1 and V is TRBV6-2 or TRBV6-3, with TRBD1 identical over 9 bases. Looked up from germline, CDR1 is MNHEY and CDR2 is SVGEGT. Trimming at V came to 5 bases and at J to 3 bases, leaving 14 bases not matched to a gene. This CDR3 is built from 18 residues. The DNA of the CDR3 is TGTGCCAGCAGTACACTCGACCGGACAGGGGAATTCTACAATGAGCAGTTCTTC. This encodes CASSTLDRTGEFYNEQFF.

The genes are TRBV27 and TRBJ1-6, with 7 bases fitting TRBD1. Germline V CDR1 and CDR2: MNHEY, SMNVEV (reference sequence). J gave up 0 bases and V 8 bases, and 4 bases lay outside the gene matches. CDR3 length: 15 amino acids. The CDR3 DNA is TGTGCCAGCCCCGGGGACAGCTCCTATAATTCACCCCTCCACTTT. Protein product: CASPGDSSYNSPLHF.

The sample holds one count of this clone. V usage is TRBV7-8 and J usage is TRBJ2-7, with D possibly matching TRBD1 (7 bases). The CDR3 runs 13 residues. Germline CDR1 SGHVS, CDR2 FQNEAQ. V shed 4 bases and J shed 6 bases, with 13 bases lying between them. The CDR3 loop is CASSSYRGGEQYF. The CDR3 bases are TGTGCCAGCAGCTCCTACAGGGGAGGCGAGCAGTACTTC.

The rearrangement links TRBV11-2 to TRBJ2-1; TRBD1 might be the D (6 bases). Per the germline V gene, CDR1 is SGHAT and CDR2 is FQNNGV. The CDR3 is made up of 13 amino acids. The V and J ends lost 8 bases and 1 base respectively, with 9 bases between them. The CDR3, as DNA: TGTGCCAGCCGCGGACAGTCCTACAATGAGCAGTTCTTC. Protein product: CASRGQSYNEQFF.